This TCR beta chain was captured in a study of blood T cell repertoires in COVID-19. As for the study in general: Specimens from acute and convalescent COVID-19 originated in the United States, Italy and Spain.

The trim removed 6 bases at V and 1 base at J, leaving 6 bases unmatched. Germline V gives CDR1 SGHVS, CDR2 FNYEAQ. This CDR3 is built from 15 residues. The method was immunoSEQ multiplex PCR; TCRdb's version includes in-frame clones alone and lacks a portion of them. Among under 250,000 clones listed, around 84% were seen once. Sequencing was carried out using peripheral blood. The clonotype originates from a woman between 35 and 50 years old who had recovered from COVID-19. V usage is TRBV7-6 and J usage is TRBJ2-3; 8 bases are shared with TRBD1. The CDR3 sequence is CASRRTGLGTDTQYF. CDR3 bases: TGTGCCAGCAGGCGGACAGGGCTCGGCACAGATACGCAGTATTTT.